The present T cell receptor beta chain was sequenced within a study of vaccination effects on CD4 cells after COVID-19. Points from the study as a whole: Small numbers of convalescent patients limited the study. It also lacked early post-infection timepoints.

About this clone: Its antigen is unidentified.

With the ViraFEST assay, the study expanded antigen-specific CD4+ T cells using viral peptide pools, then sequenced them. Subsequent to a culture period of around 10 days, CD4+ T cells were isolated. It was two doses of either the BNT162b2 or mRNA-1273 vaccine that participants received. Cultures of under 2.5 million PBMC per well contained around 11 IU/ml IL-2 plus 10 ug/ml peptides. The V gene lost 2 bases and the J gene lost 5 bases, with 11 bases spanning the gap. The CDR3 is 14 amino acids. The germline V gene encodes CDR1 SGHRS and CDR2 YFSETQ. Produced via immunoSEQ multiplex PCR; TCRdb's table is partial and in-frame only. The repertoire includes about 46,000 clones, over 60% of them detected once, and more than 12% sits in the top ten.

Sample: CD4+ T cells from PBMCs cultured with HCoV-OC43 spike peptides, taken after COVID-19 vaccination. The subset denotes: HCoV-OC43 spike overlapping peptide pool stimulation. This receptor was identified in a human donor who received a COVID-19 vaccine. The rearrangement links TRBV5-1 to TRBJ1-5, with D perhaps matching TRBD1 (6 bases). This chain's CDR3 is CASSFEGGDQPQHF. CDR3 sequence (DNA): TGCGCCAGCAGCTTCGAGGGGGGTGATCAGCCCCAGCATTTT.